This T cell receptor (beta chain) originates from a study of neurological immune-mediated disorders. General study findings and limits: HTLV-1-associated myelopathy had the most TCR clonal expansion, whereas multiple sclerosis had the least (lower than in healthy controls).

This clonotype has only a few counts. Its antigen remains unknown. The CDR3 runs to 14 residues. Per germline, CDR1 DFQATT and CDR2 SNEGSKA (reference sequence). Germline trimming cut 6 bases from V and 3 bases from J; bases unmatched to any gene: 5. Each sequencing run yielded over 160 million TCR-beta sequences from 15-18 subjects. A single record per CDR3 protein comes from TCRdb applying MiXCR to the 5' RACE reads. The table lists some 27,000 distinct CDR3 sequences, under 25% of them singletons, with about 32% in the top ten. The sorted libraries were made from 1 million CD4+ or CD8+ T cells. The sample taken for sequencing was CD4+ T cells from blood. This receptor was obtained from a man in his fifties with HTLV-1-associated myelopathy (HAM/TSP). The chain recombines TRBV20-1 with TRBJ2-3; 11 bases are a match to TRBD2. CDR3 nucleotide sequence: TGCAGTGCAAGACTAGCGGGATCAACAGATACGCAGTATTTT. Amino acids: CSARLAGSTDTQYF.